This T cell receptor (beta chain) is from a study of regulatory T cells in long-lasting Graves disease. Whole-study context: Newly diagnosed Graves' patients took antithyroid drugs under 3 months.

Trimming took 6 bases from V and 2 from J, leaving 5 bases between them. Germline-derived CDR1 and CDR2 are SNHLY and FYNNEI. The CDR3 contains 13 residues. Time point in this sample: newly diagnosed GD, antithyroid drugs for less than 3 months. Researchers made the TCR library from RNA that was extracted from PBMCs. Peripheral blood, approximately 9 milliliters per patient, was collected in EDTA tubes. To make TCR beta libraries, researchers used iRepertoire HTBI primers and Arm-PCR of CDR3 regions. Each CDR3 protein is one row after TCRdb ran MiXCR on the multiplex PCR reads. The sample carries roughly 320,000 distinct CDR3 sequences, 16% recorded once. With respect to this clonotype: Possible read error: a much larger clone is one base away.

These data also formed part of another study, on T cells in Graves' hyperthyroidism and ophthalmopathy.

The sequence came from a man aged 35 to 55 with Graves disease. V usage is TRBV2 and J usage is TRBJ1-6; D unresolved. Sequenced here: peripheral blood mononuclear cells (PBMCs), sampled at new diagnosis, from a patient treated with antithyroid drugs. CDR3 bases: TGTGCCAGCAGAAGCCCCTATAATTCACCCCTCCACTTT. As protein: CASRSPYNSPLHF.